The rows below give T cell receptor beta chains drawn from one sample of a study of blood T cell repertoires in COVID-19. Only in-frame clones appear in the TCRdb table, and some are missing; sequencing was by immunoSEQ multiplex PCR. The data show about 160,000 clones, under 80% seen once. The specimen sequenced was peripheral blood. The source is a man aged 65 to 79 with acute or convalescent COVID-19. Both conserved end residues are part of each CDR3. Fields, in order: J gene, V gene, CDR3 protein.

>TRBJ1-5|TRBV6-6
CASSIQGNQPQHF
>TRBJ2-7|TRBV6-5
CASSYSTNGDYEQYF
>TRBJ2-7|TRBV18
CASSPPSGESEQYF
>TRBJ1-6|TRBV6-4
CASHRTGVRSYNSPLHF
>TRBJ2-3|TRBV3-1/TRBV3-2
CASSQVQSGGLTDTQYF
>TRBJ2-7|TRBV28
CASSFSPSYEQYF
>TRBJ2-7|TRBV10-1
CASSGLGYYEQYF
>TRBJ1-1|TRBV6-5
CASSYSQGYAEAFF
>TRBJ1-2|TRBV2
CASSEARQNYGYTF
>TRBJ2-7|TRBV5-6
CASSDRQGAREQYF
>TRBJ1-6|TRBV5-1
CASSLAGPGSPLHF
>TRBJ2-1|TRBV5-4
CASSLARSSYNEQFF
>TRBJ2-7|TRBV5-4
CASSLDSSSEQYF
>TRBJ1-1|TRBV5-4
CASSGRAGPNTEAFF
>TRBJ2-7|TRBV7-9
CASATTGVVYEQYF
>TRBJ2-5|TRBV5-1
CASSPDGYQETQYF
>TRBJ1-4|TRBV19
CASGTGVANEKLFF
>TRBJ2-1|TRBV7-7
CASSDLAGRQFF
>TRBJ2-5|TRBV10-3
CAISEGEAAQETQYF
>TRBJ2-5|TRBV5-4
CASSPRDTFQETQYF
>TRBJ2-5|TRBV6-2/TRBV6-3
CASSRQGQETQYF
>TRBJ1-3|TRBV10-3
CAISSVDRVYSGNTIYF
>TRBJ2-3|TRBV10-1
CASSREDTQYF
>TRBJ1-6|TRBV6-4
CASSRESDSPLHF
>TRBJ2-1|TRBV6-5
CASNLVGEQFF
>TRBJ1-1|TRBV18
CASSPGLEDTEAFF
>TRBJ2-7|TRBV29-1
CSVLPPGTYEQYF
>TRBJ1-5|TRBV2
CASSGTARANQPQHF
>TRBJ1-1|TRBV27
CASSLFGGSQFVTEAFF
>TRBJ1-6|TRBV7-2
CASSHEGLSPLHF
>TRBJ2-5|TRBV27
CASRREETQYF
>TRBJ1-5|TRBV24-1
CATSDPQGPNQPQHF
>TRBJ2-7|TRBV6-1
CASSEVLAGGDEQYF
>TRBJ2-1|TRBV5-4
CASSLVPPVDEQFF
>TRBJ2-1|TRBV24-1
CATGPGGTGYNEQFF
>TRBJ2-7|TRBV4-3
CASSQQQGPYEQYF
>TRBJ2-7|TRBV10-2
CASSDGQGAWYEQYF